These 14 T cell receptor beta chains share one sample of origin, sequenced in a study of shared clonotypes between healthy human individuals. TCRdb's copy holds only in-frame clones and misses some; the assay was immunoSEQ multiplex PCR. Here the sample spans about 2 million clones, approximately 94% being singletons. Terminally differentiated effector memory CD45RA+ cells were excluded from the naive CD8 cells, which were CD45RO-negative and positively selected for CCR7. What was sequenced was naive CD8+ T cells sorted from blood. The source of these receptors is a man aged 18 to 29 in good health.

In this sample, this clone turned up once. V gene TRBV6-1 combines with J gene TRBJ1-4, with D perhaps matching TRBD1 (5 bases). Germline loops: CDR1 MNHNS, CDR2 SASEGT. The ends were cut back, 4 bases at V and 5 bases at J, with 17 bases in the middle. The CDR3 runs 16 residues. CDR3 nucleotide sequence: TGTGCCAGCAGTGTCTCAATCCGGGACGCCAATGAAAAACTGTTTTTT. This translates into CASSVSIRDANEKLFF.

This chain joins TRBV13 and TRBJ2-7, with TRBD2 matching over 7 bases. The ends lost 4 bases at V and 3 bases at J; junction bases unmatched: 12. This CDR3 has 16 amino acids. Germline V gene sequence: CDR1 PRHDT, CDR2 FYEKMQ (reference sequence). The CDR3 sequence is CASSSTTSSQSYEQYF. The CDR3 nucleotides are TGTGCCAGCAGCTCTACGACTAGCAGCCAGAGCTACGAGCAGTACTTC.

The V call is TRBV11-3, the J call TRBJ2-7, with D possibly TRBD1 on 6 matching bases. CDR1 and CDR2 (germline): SGHNT, YENEEA. This CDR3 comprises 14 residues. Trimming cost V 5 bases and J 2 bases, with 13 bases left between them. DNA of the CDR3: TGTGCCAGCAGCCACCGGGACAACCCCTACGAGCAGTACTTC. It encodes CASSHRDNPYEQYF.

This sequence joins TRBV7-2 and TRBJ2-1; no clear D gene. Trimming removed 0 bases from V and 5 bases from J, with 17 bases in between. Germline CDR1 is SGHTA and CDR2 is FQGNSA. This CDR3 region has 17 residues. The CDR3 reads CASSLAVGWNTNNEQFF. Here the CDR3 DNA reads TGTGCCAGCAGCTTAGCTGTAGGTTGGAACACGAACAATGAGCAGTTCTTC.

The chain employs TRBV10-2 and TRBJ2-5; the D is unclear. The CDR3 spans 14 residues. V was trimmed by 3 bases and J by 0 bases, leaving 8 bases between them. Looked up from germline, CDR1 is WSHSY and CDR2 is SAAADI. Here the CDR3 DNA reads TGCGCCAGCAGTGAAGAAGGGCACCAAGAGACCCAGTACTTC. It translates to CASSEEGHQETQYF.

This rearrangement joins TRBV7-9 to TRBJ1-2; TRBD1 matches at 7 bases. The V and J ends lost 7 bases and 4 bases, in that order; junction bases with no gene match: 15. The length of the CDR3 is 16 residues. Germline CDR1 reads SEHNR; CDR2 reads FQNEAQ (reference sequence). CDR3 region: CASTRSGIGTAYGYTF. The CDR3 DNA reads as TGTGCCAGCACACGCAGCGGTATCGGGACAGCCTATGGCTACACCTTC.

V usage is TRBV5-6 and J usage is TRBJ2-7; 10 bases align to TRBD2. After removal of 4 bases from V and 0 bases from J, the junction contained 4 bases not matched to a gene. CDR1 is SGHDT, CDR2 YYEEEE, per germline. This CDR3 is 15 amino acids long. The DNA of the CDR3 is TGTGCCAGCAGCCCGGTAGCGGGAGGCTCCTACGAGCAGTACTTC. The encoded protein is CASSPVAGGSYEQYF. Complete variable domain (other parts from reference TRBV5-6 and TRBJ2-7): DAGVTQSPTHLIKTRGQQVTLRCSPKSGHDTVSWYQQALGQGPQFIFQYYEEEERQRGNFPDRFSGHQFPNYSSELNVNALLLGDSALYLCASSPVAGGSYEQYFGPGTRLTVT.

This chain links TRBV7-2 with TRBJ2-7; 14 bases are a match to TRBD2. The CDR3 extends over 17 amino acids. The ends lost 5 bases at V and 5 bases at J; junction bases unmatched: 11. Germline CDR1 is SGHTA and CDR2 is FQGNSA. CDR3: CASSTGTSGRFFHEQYF. The CDR3, as DNA: TGTGCCAGCAGCACCGGGACTAGCGGGAGATTTTTCCACGAGCAGTACTTC.

The V call is TRBV6-1, the J call TRBJ2-7, with TRBD1 matching over 7 bases. Germline-derived CDR1 and CDR2 are MNHNS and SASEGT. The CDR3 covers 19 residues. Trimming cost V 0 bases and J 1 base; bases outside gene matches: 15. In DNA, the CDR3 is TGTGCCAGCAGTGAAGCAGTCTGGTTCAACAGGGGCCCTTCCTACGAGCAGTACTTC. Encoded protein: CASSEAVWFNRGPSYEQYF.

The V and J genes are TRBV2 and TRBJ2-3; 9 bases agree with TRBD2. CDR1 is SNHLY, CDR2 FYNNEI, per germline. V shed 2 bases, J shed 0 bases, and the junction held 6 bases outside the gene matches. The CDR3 runs to 17 residues. The CDR3 nucleotides are TGTGCCAGCAGTGAAAGTTTGCTAGCGGGGAGCACAGATACGCAGTATTTT. This sequence encodes CASSESLLAGSTDTQYF.

The rearrangement links TRBV4-3 to TRBJ2-6, with D possibly matching TRBD1 (5 bases). The CDR3 is 17 amino acids. The V end lost 4 bases, the J end lost 2 bases, and 15 bases lay between the germline ends. Germline CDR1 and CDR2: LGHNA and YSLEER. CDR3 residues: CASSRVEGVAGANVLTF. The DNA for the CDR3 is TGCGCCAGCAGCCGCGTAGAAGGGGTGGCTGGGGCCAACGTCCTGACTTTC.

The chain is built from TRBV27 and TRBJ2-1; D possibly matches TRBD1 or TRBD2 (5 bases each). CDR1 is MNHEY, CDR2 SMNVEV, per germline (reference sequence). V shed 5 bases and J shed 2 bases, with 13 bases lying between them. CDR3 length: 15 amino acids. The CDR3 DNA reads as TGTGCCAGCAGTCCCGGGACCTTCACCTACAATGAGCAGTTCTTC. Encoded protein: CASSPGTFTYNEQFF.

With regard to this clone: The identical CDR3 is also encoded by other nucleotide sequences in the sample. This chain uses TRBV27 with TRBJ1-5; D call uncertain. The CDR3 runs to 13 residues. The ends were cut back, 2 bases at V and 4 bases at J, with 6 bases in the middle. The germline gives CDR1 MNHEY, CDR2 SMNVEV (reference sequence). CDR3 DNA: TGTGCCAGCAGTTTAGGACCTAATCAGCCCCAGCATTTT. Translated, it gives CASSLGPNQPQHF.

V is TRBV11-2 and J is TRBJ1-5, with TRBD1 matching over 7 bases. CDR1 SGHAT and CDR2 FQNNGV come from the germline V gene. Trimming at V came to 6 bases and at J to 3 bases, leaving 5 bases not matched to a gene. The CDR3 contains 14 residues. CDR3 amino acids: CASSSGTDNQPQHF. For the CDR3, the DNA is TGTGCCAGCAGTTCCGGGACAGACAATCAGCCCCAGCATTTT.